These 30 T cell receptor beta chains were all obtained from the same sample, sequenced in a study of CD39 and CD103 CD8 tumor-infiltrating T cells. This table comes from immunoSEQ multiplex PCR, and its TCRdb copy is limited to in-frame clones, with some not included. The profile shows fewer than 4,000 clones, approximately 63% of them singletons. Specimen: CD39- CD103- CD8+ T cells sorted from the tumor. Documented subset: CD103-CD39- double-negative CD45RA- CD8 T cells. The receptors originated from a human donor with head and neck squamous cell carcinoma.

The chain has TRBV5-6 and TRBJ1-2, with a possible D match to TRBD1 (5 bases). Looked up from germline, CDR1 is SGHDT and CDR2 is YYEEEE. The ends were cut back, 5 bases at V and 0 bases at J, with 11 bases in the middle. The CDR3 has 14 amino acids. CDR3 region: CASRLKGSNYGYTF. CDR3 in DNA: TGTGCCAGCAGATTGAAGGGGTCTAACTATGGCTACACCTTC.

V gene TRBV10-1 combines with J gene TRBJ2-7, with a possible D match to TRBD2 (5 bases). Trimming cost V 0 bases and J 1 base, with 19 bases left between them. The germline V gene has CDR1 WNHNN and CDR2 SYGVQD (reference sequence). CDR3 size: 18 residues. CDR3 amino acids: CASSESCSAGSGSYEQYF. In DNA form, the CDR3 reads TGCGCCAGCAGTGAGTCGTGTAGTGCAGGCTCGGGGTCCTACGAGCAGTACTTC.

The V and J genes are TRBV9 and TRBJ2-5, with 8 positions matching TRBD2. The CDR3 sequence is 15 residues long. Germline CDR1 is SGDLS and CDR2 is YYNGEE. J gave up 2 bases and V 1 base, and 4 bases lay outside the gene matches. In DNA form, the CDR3 reads TGTGCCAGCAGCGTATACTTAGCGGGGCAAGAGACCCAGTACTTC. It specifies CASSVYLAGQETQYF.

The chain employs TRBV7-9 and TRBJ2-7; D possibly corresponds to TRBD2 (7 bases). The CDR3 covers 13 residues. Germline V gene data show CDR1 as SEHNR and CDR2 as FQNEAQ (reference sequence). Trimming took 6 bases from V and 4 from J, leaving 13 bases between them. For the CDR3, the DNA is TGTGCCAGCAGTCCTAGGGGGGGATACGAGCAGTACTTC. Its translation is CASSPRGGYEQYF.

V and J are TRBV19 and TRBJ1-2; possible D gene TRBD1, 5 bases. The V and J ends lost 7 bases and 6 bases respectively, with 21 bases between them. There are 15 residues in the CDR3. Germline CDR1 reads LNHDA; CDR2 reads SQIVND (reference sequence). The DNA of the CDR3 is TGTGCCAGTAACGGTTGTTGCGGCAGGGCGGATGGCTACACCTTC. Its translation is CASNGCCGRADGYTF.

The chain carries TRBV4-2 and TRBJ2-3, with a possible D match to TRBD2 (6 bases). CDR3 length: 16 amino acids. Per the germline V gene, CDR1 is LGHNA and CDR2 is YNFKEQ. Trimming cost V 0 bases and J 4 bases, with 14 bases left between them. DNA of the CDR3: TGTGCCAGCAGCCAAGATGGGACTCCTATCGCAGATACGCAGTATTTT. Amino acid sequence: CASSQDGTPIADTQYF.

In this sample, this clone turned up a few times. The rearrangement uses TRBV4-3 and TRBJ2-1; D remains unclear. CDR1 and CDR2 from the germline V gene are LGHNA and YSLEER. V lost 0 bases and J 4 bases, leaving 10 bases between the germline ends. The CDR3 sequence is 15 residues long. The CDR3 spells CASSQDGNRYNEQFF. As DNA, the CDR3 is TGCGCCAGCAGCCAAGATGGTAACAGATACAATGAGCAGTTCTTC.

The chain couples TRBV28 to TRBJ2-2, with D unclear. Germline V lookup: CDR1 MDHEN, CDR2 SYDVKM. CDR3 length: 14 amino acids. The germline V and J ends were trimmed by 7 bases and 1 base, with 10 bases remaining between them. The CDR3 here is CASTWFQNTGELFF. DNA of the CDR3: TGTGCCAGCACTTGGTTTCAGAACACCGGGGAGCTGTTTTTT.

The J gene is TRBJ2-2, the V gene TRBV9; D perhaps matches TRBD1 (5 bases). The CDR3 sequence is 16 residues long. Germline-derived CDR1 and CDR2 are SGDLS and YYNGEE. Trimming shortened V by 4 bases and J by 4 bases, and 17 bases separated the two germline ends. CDR3 sequence: CASSLDSSWGTGELFF. The DNA of the CDR3 is TGTGCCAGCAGCCTAGACAGCTCCTGGGGCACCGGGGAGCTGTTTTTT.

The V and J genes are TRBV7-8 and TRBJ2-7; D possibly corresponds to TRBD2 (6 bases). The CDR3 covers 14 residues. Trimming stripped 0 bases from V and 0 bases from J, with 6 bases between. CDR1 SGHVS and CDR2 FQNEAQ come from the germline V gene. The CDR3 sequence is CASSLAGGSYEQYF. CDR3 bases: TGTGCCAGCAGCTTAGCGGGGGGCTCCTACGAGCAGTACTTC.

The chain links TRBV30 to TRBJ2-3; no definite D call. Germline V lookup: CDR1 GTSNPN, CDR2 SVGIG (reference sequence). Trimming stripped 2 bases from V and 4 bases from J, with 16 bases between. The CDR3 extends over 15 amino acids. This chain's CDR3 is CAWSFFRIGADTQYF. CDR3 sequence (DNA): TGTGCCTGGAGTTTCTTCAGGATAGGAGCAGATACGCAGTATTTT.

This clone has just one count. The V gene is TRBV28, the J gene TRBJ2-7; 7 bases match TRBD1. This CDR3 region has 15 residues. V dropped 6 bases and J dropped 2; count of bases not matched to a gene: 10. Germline-derived CDR1 and CDR2 are MDHEN and SYDVKM. DNA of the CDR3: TGTGCCAGCAGGGGACAGCCCGAATTCCCCTACGAGCAGTACTTC. Protein product: CASRGQPEFPYEQYF.

This clone was detected a few times. The chain is built from TRBV6-5 and TRBJ1-2; D call uncertain. The CDR3 covers 13 residues. Germline-derived CDR1 and CDR2 are MNHEY and SVGAGI. Trimming cost V 4 bases and J 0 bases, with 6 bases left between them. This CDR3 is CASSFASNYGYTF. CDR3 sequence (DNA): TGTGCCAGCAGTTTCGCTTCTAACTATGGCTACACCTTC.

This clone qualifies as large. V gene TRBV6-1 combines with J gene TRBJ1-5; TRBD1 is a possible D gene (5 bases). Between the trimmed V and J ends, which lost 1 base and 0 bases, there was a span of 13 bases. CDR1 and CDR2 (germline): MNHNS, SASEGT. This CDR3 is built from 17 residues. The CDR3 nucleotides read TGTGCCAGCAGTGAAGTCGGCGGGGACTATAGCAATCAGCCCCAGCATTTT. Its translation is CASSEVGGDYSNQPQHF.

By share of the sample, this clone is large (0.1 to 1%). The V and J genes are TRBV5-4 and TRBJ2-3; TRBD1 agrees at 11 bases. Germline V gene data show CDR1 as SGHNT and CDR2 as YYREEE (reference sequence). The trim removed 7 bases at V and 6 bases at J, leaving 7 bases unmatched. This CDR3 has 14 amino acids. In DNA, the CDR3 is TGTGCCAGCGACGGACAGGGGGCTTCCGATACGCAGTATTTT. It yields the protein CASDGQGASDTQYF.

The rearrangement links TRBV6-5 to TRBJ2-7; 10 bases fit TRBD1. J lost 2 bases, V lost 8 bases, and 6 bases had no gene match. The CDR3 length is 14 residues. Germline V CDR1 and CDR2: MNHEY, SVGAGI. The CDR3 DNA reads TGTGCCAGCGCCGTGGGACAGGGGCCCTACGAGCAGTACTTC. Translation gives CASAVGQGPYEQYF.

This clone was found a few times. The J gene is TRBJ1-2, the V gene TRBV25-1, with a tentative D call TRBD1 (6 bases). CDR1 and CDR2 (germline): MGHDK, SYGVNS. V lost 5 bases and J lost 12, with 16 bases in between. This CDR3 region has 12 residues. In nucleotides, the CDR3 is TGTGCCAGCAGTACCGACTCAGGGGTGAACACCTTC. Its translation: CASSTDSGVNTF.

V is TRBV4-3 and J is TRBJ1-2; D is perhaps TRBD1 (6 bases). Germline V CDR1 and CDR2: LGHNA, YSLEER. Trimming pared 0 bases from V and 1 base from J, leaving 9 bases between. This CDR3 contains 15 residues. This chain's CDR3 is CASSQELGGNYGYTF. CDR3 nucleotides: TGCGCCAGCAGCCAAGAATTAGGGGGTAACTATGGCTACACCTTC.

Only a few counts were recorded for this clone. CDR3 amino acids: CASSEADRTYNSPLHF. The DNA of the CDR3 is TGTGCCAGCAGTGAAGCGGACCGAACCTATAATTCACCCCTCCACTTT. The genes are TRBV6-1 and TRBJ1-6; no reliable D call. The germline CDR1 and CDR2 sequences are MNHNS and SASEGT. V lost 0 bases and J 2 bases, leaving 8 bases between the germline ends. The CDR3 runs 16 residues.

This clone has a handful of counts. The rearrangement uses TRBV7-9 and TRBJ1-3; no clear D gene. The length of the CDR3 is 14 residues. The germline V gene encodes CDR1 SEHNR and CDR2 FQNEAQ (reference sequence). Trimming shortened V by 5 bases and J by 4 bases, and 12 bases separated the two germline ends. The CDR3 protein is CASSPWDNGNTIYF. The CDR3 DNA follows: TGTGCCAGCAGCCCCTGGGATAACGGAAACACCATATATTTT.

V and J are TRBV6-6 and TRBJ2-7; 8 bases align to TRBD2. Germline assignment: CDR1 MNHNY and CDR2 SVGAGI (reference sequence). The CDR3 totals 16 residues. V dropped 0 bases and J dropped 5; count of bases not matched to a gene: 9. The CDR3 spells CASSYSMASGFHEQYF. The CDR3 nucleotides read TGTGCCAGCAGTTACTCTATGGCTAGCGGGTTCCACGAGCAGTACTTC.

The gene calls are TRBV29-1 and TRBJ2-2; 8 bases agree with TRBD1. Trimming took 6 bases from V and 3 from J; bases not matched to a gene: 12. The CDR3 totals 16 residues. Germline V gene sequence: CDR1 SQVTM, CDR2 ANQGSEA. The CDR3 DNA reads as TGCAGCGTGGCCGGGACAGGAGTCCGGGACACCGGGGAGCTGTTTTTT. This gives the protein CSVAGTGVRDTGELFF.

In its sample, this clone is medium-sized (0.01 to 0.1%). The gene calls are TRBV18 and TRBJ2-2, with no clear D. Trimming removed 0 bases from V and 3 bases from J, with 8 bases in between. Germline V lookup: CDR1 KGHSH, CDR2 LQKENI. The length of the CDR3 is 15 residues. The CDR3 reads CASSPPAEYTGELFF. The CDR3 bases are TGTGCCAGCTCACCACCGGCAGAGTACACCGGGGAGCTGTTTTTT.

The chain couples TRBV27 to TRBJ2-1; 8 bases fit TRBD2. Germline-derived CDR1 and CDR2 are MNHEY and SMNVEV (reference sequence). The CDR3 loop spans 12 amino acids. After removal of 8 bases from V and 4 bases from J, the junction contained 1 base not matched to a gene. The DNA for the CDR3 is TGTGCCAGCCGCGGGGGGTACAATGAGCAGTTCTTC. Amino acid sequence: CASRGGYNEQFF.

The chain joins TRBV29-1 to TRBJ1-3; possibly TRBD1 for D (6 bases). Germline assignment: CDR1 SQVTM and CDR2 ANQGSEA. The germline V and J ends were trimmed by 7 bases and 2 bases, with 12 bases remaining between them. The CDR3 contains 13 residues. For the CDR3, the DNA is TGCAGCGCTAATACAGGGACTGGAAACACCATATATTTT. Translation: CSANTGTGNTIYF.

This sequence joins TRBV7-9 and TRBJ2-5; D may be TRBD2 (5 bases). The V end was cut by 5 bases, the J end by 4 bases, with 5 bases between. In germline, CDR1 is SEHNR, CDR2 FQNEAQ (reference sequence). This CDR3 contains 11 residues. The CDR3 nucleotides are TGTGCCAGCAGCCGGGGAGAGACCCAGTACTTC. It codes for CASSRGETQYF.

This clone is judged large. This rearrangement joins TRBV19 to TRBJ2-1; D uncertain. Germline V lookup: CDR1 LNHDA, CDR2 SQIVND (reference sequence). V was cut by 6 bases and J by 8 bases, with 8 bases left in between. The CDR3 covers 11 residues. This chain's CDR3 is CASRLGYEQFF. CDR3 in DNA: TGTGCCAGTAGGTTGGGTTATGAGCAGTTCTTC.

There are a few counts of this clone. V and J are TRBV5-1 and TRBJ2-7, with TRBD2 identical over 7 bases. The CDR3 covers 12 residues. J gave up 3 bases and V 4 bases, and 1 base lay outside the gene matches. In germline, CDR1 is SGHRS, CDR2 YFSETQ. DNA of the CDR3: TGCGCCAGCAGCCGGGGGGACTACGAGCAGTACTTC. Residues: CASSRGDYEQYF.

This clone turned up a few times. The V gene is TRBV12-5, the J gene TRBJ1-6; D gene uncertain. Trimming pared 2 bases from V and 8 bases from J, leaving 16 bases between. CDR1 is LGHNT and CDR2 is FRNRAP in the germline V gene. The CDR3 extends over 16 amino acids. The CDR3 DNA is TGTGCTAGTGGTTTGCTGAGAGACGATCATGATTCACCCCTCCACTTT. Translated: CASGLLRDDHDSPLHF.

This clone was recorded a few times. This chain connects TRBV30 to TRBJ1-3; no definite D call. Germline CDR1 and CDR2: GTSNPN and SVGIG (reference sequence). The CDR3 contains 14 residues. V lost 5 bases to trimming and J lost 2 bases, with 13 bases between them. In nucleotides, the CDR3 is TGTGCCTGGGAGGACTTCAACACTGGAAACACCATATATTTT. The encoded protein is CAWEDFNTGNTIYF.